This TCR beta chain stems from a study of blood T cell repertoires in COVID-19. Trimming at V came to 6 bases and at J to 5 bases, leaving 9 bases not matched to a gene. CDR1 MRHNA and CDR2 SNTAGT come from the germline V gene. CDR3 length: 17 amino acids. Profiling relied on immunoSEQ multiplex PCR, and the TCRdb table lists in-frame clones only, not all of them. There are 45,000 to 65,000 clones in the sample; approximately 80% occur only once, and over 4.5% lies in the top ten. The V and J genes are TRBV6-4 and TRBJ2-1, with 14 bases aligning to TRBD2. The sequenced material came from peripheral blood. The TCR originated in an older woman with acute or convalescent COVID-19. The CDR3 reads CASRAGTSGSRDNEQFF. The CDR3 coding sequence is TGTGCCAGCAGAGCCGGGACTAGCGGGAGTAGGGACAATGAGCAGTTCTTC.